This entry lists 28 T cell receptor beta chains sequenced from one sample in a study of response to subunit inactivated influenza vaccine. TCRdb processed the RT-PCR reads anew with MiXCR; each CDR3 protein has one entry. The sample has more than 200,000 distinct CDR3 sequences; 9% to 15% are singletons. Source: non-naive T cells sorted from PBMCs, taken less than 15 days before vaccination. The receptors were sampled from a man between 45 and 60 years old who received an inactivated influenza vaccine.

The chain couples TRBV5-1 to TRBJ2-5; 14 bases are a match to TRBD2. CDR1 and CDR2 (germline): SGHRS, YFSETQ. The CDR3 is made up of 18 amino acids. The V and J ends lost 3 bases and 4 bases, in that order; junction bases with no gene match: 11. Here the CDR3 DNA reads TGCGCCAGCAGCTCTCGAGGACTAGCGGGAGGATTGGTAGAGACCCAGTACTTC. As protein: CASSSRGLAGGLVETQYF.

This chain links TRBV27 with TRBJ1-6; the D is unclear. Germline values: CDR1 MNHEY, CDR2 SMNVEV (reference sequence). V gave up 3 bases and J gave up 4 bases, with 10 bases separating them. The CDR3 loop spans 15 amino acids. In DNA, the CDR3 is TGTGCCAGCAGTTTCGGAGAAAATTATAATTCACCCCTCCACTTT. Protein product: CASSFGENYNSPLHF.

The rearrangement joins TRBV12-3 or TRBV12-4 to TRBJ2-6, with a possible D match to TRBD1 (6 bases). V was shortened by 5 bases and J by 2 bases, with 16 bases between the two germline ends. There are 17 residues in the CDR3. The CDR3 loop reads CASSKTGTIPGANVLTF. The CDR3 DNA reads as TGTGCCAGCAGTAAGACCGGGACAATACCTGGGGCCAACGTCCTGACTTTC.

This clonotype was picked up many times. The rearrangement joins TRBV29-1 to TRBJ1-2; 9 nucleotides line up with TRBD1. This CDR3 region has 13 residues. The trim removed 7 bases at V and 2 bases at J, leaving 5 bases unmatched. Germline lookup yields CDR1 SQVTM and CDR2 ANQGSEA. The chain's CDR3 is CSANGQGNYGYTF. Written as DNA, the CDR3 is TGCAGCGCGAATGGACAGGGGAACTATGGCTACACCTTC.

This clonotype occurred many times. V and J are TRBV10-3 and TRBJ2-5; D remains unclear. V was clipped by 2 bases and J by 2 bases, with 6 bases between them. The CDR3 covers 13 residues. Germline V CDR1 and CDR2: ENHRY, SYGVKD. This CDR3 reads CAISEATQETQYF. Written as DNA, the CDR3 is TGTGCCATCAGTGAGGCCACACAAGAGACCCAGTACTTC.

This clonotype was recorded at least ten times. The rearrangement links TRBV6-6 to TRBJ2-2; D is perhaps TRBD1 (5 bases). The CDR3 runs to 15 residues. Germline values: CDR1 MNHNY, CDR2 SVGAGI (reference sequence). Trimming took 5 bases from V and 3 from J, leaving 13 bases between them. CDR3 sequence (DNA): TGTGCCAGCAGTAGCCCGCAGGGTGACACCGGGGAGCTGTTTTTT. Its protein product is CASSSPQGDTGELFF.

This rearrangement joins TRBV7-8 to TRBJ1-5, with TRBD1 identical over 7 bases. Germline-derived CDR1 and CDR2 are SGHVS and FQNEAQ. This CDR3 spans 13 amino acids. The J segment lost 9 bases and the V segment lost 0 bases, leaving 2 bases of the junction unmatched. CDR3 sequence reads: CASSLAQGMPQHF. The CDR3 region has the DNA TGTGCCAGCAGCTTAGCACAGGGGATGCCCCAGCATTTT.

This clonotype has just a few counts. The chain is built from TRBV9 and TRBJ2-5, with TRBD1 as a possible D gene (5 bases). The V end lost 0 bases, the J end lost 5 bases, and 14 bases lay between the germline ends. The germline V gene has CDR1 SGDLS and CDR2 YYNGEE. The CDR3 length is 15 residues. CDR3 protein: CASSVGGRIGETQYF. The CDR3 DNA follows: TGTGCCAGCAGCGTAGGGGGCCGGATCGGGGAGACCCAGTACTTC.

The J gene is TRBJ2-7, the V gene TRBV20-1, with 11 bases matching TRBD2. Trimming removed 0 bases from V and 1 base from J; junction bases left unmatched: 14. CDR1 and CDR2 (germline): DFQATT, SNEGSKA (reference sequence). The CDR3 totals 19 residues. CDR3 sequence: CSARDWASGRLRRSYEQYF. In DNA, the CDR3 is TGCAGTGCTAGAGATTGGGCTAGCGGGAGGTTACGGAGGTCCTACGAGCAGTACTTC.

This clonotype was seen ten or more times. This chain connects TRBV5-1 to TRBJ2-3; TRBD1 is a possible D gene (6 bases). This CDR3 spans 15 amino acids. V gave up 0 bases and J gave up 3 bases, with 11 bases separating them. CDR1 and CDR2 (germline): SGHRS, YFSETQ. The CDR3 loop reads CASSLDRELTDTQYF. Here the CDR3 DNA reads TGCGCCAGCAGCTTGGACAGGGAGCTAACAGATACGCAGTATTTT.

Concerning this clonotype itself: An end of the junction differs from the germline gene, which may be a read error. The chain links TRBV6-5 to TRBJ1-5; D is ambiguous. The germline gives CDR1 MNHEY, CDR2 SVGAGI. The CDR3 sequence is 14 residues long. CDR3 nucleotide sequence: TGTGCCAGCAGATACTCCGGGGGCAATCAGCCCCAGCATTTT. Encoded protein: CASRYSGGNQPQHF.

This clonotype was observed a few times. The J gene is TRBJ2-1, the V gene TRBV7-9; D gene unclear. CDR3 size: 16 residues. The germline V gene has CDR1 SEHNR and CDR2 FQNEAQ (reference sequence). Trimming removed 5 bases from V and 6 bases from J, with 20 bases in between. The CDR3 coding sequence is TGTGCCAGCAGCCCAAGGTGGGTCCGTGATGGCAATGAGCAGTTCTTC. This gives the protein CASSPRWVRDGNEQFF.

The rearrangement links TRBV4-3 to TRBJ2-7; 8 bases are shared with TRBD1. The V gene end was trimmed by 4 bases and the J gene end by 2 bases; junction bases not matched to a gene: 4. CDR3 length equals 14 residues. Germline-derived CDR1 and CDR2 are LGHNA and YSLEER. CDR3 coding DNA: TGCGCCAGCAGCCGGGGACAGGAGACCTACGAGCAGTACTTC. Amino acid sequence: CASSRGQETYEQYF.

This clonotype was seen ten or more times. The rearrangement links TRBV28 to TRBJ2-7, with TRBD2 as a possible D gene (5 bases). The CDR3 sequence is 16 residues long. Germline CDR1 MDHEN, CDR2 SYDVKM. Between the trimmed V and J ends, which lost 0 bases and 2 bases, there was a span of 14 bases. The CDR3 sequence is CASSLWPGNSPYEQYF. In DNA, the CDR3 is TGTGCCAGCAGTTTATGGCCCGGGAATAGCCCCTACGAGCAGTACTTC.

The chain links TRBV3-1 to TRBJ2-1; 9 positions agree with TRBD2. The CDR3 has 14 residues. Germline CDR1 and CDR2: LGHDT and YNNKEL (reference sequence). V was clipped by 2 bases and J by 7 bases; unmatched bases: 3. In DNA, the CDR3 is TGTGCCAGCAGCCAAAGCCTAGCGGGAAATGAGCAGTTCTTC. Translation: CASSQSLAGNEQFF.

This clonotype was counted between two and nine times. The chain recombines TRBV4-3 with TRBJ2-7, with D perhaps matching TRBD1 (5 bases). The CDR3 is made up of 16 amino acids. V was clipped by 0 bases and J by 3 bases, with 15 bases between them. Per the germline V gene, CDR1 is LGHNA and CDR2 is YSLEER. DNA of the CDR3: TGCGCCAGCAGCCAAGATGTCCAGGGTGGGGTCTACGAGCAGTACTTC. It codes for CASSQDVQGGVYEQYF.

In its sample, this clonotype was seen a few times. The genes are TRBV6-5 and TRBJ2-2; D is perhaps TRBD2 (5 bases). Per germline, CDR1 MNHEY and CDR2 SVGAGI. CDR3 length: 15 residues. The V and J ends lost 0 bases and 9 bases respectively, with 14 bases between them. The CDR3 loop is CASSYSGIGDWELFF. The CDR3 bases are TGTGCCAGCAGTTACTCCGGGATAGGAGACTGGGAGCTGTTTTTT.

The chain carries TRBV7-6 and TRBJ2-1; 12 positions match TRBD2. With V trimmed by 1 base and J by 9 bases, 4 bases remained unmatched. CDR1 is SGHVS and CDR2 is FNYEAQ in the germline V gene. This CDR3 contains 15 residues. CDR3 in amino acids: CASSLERLAGAEQFF. The CDR3 DNA follows: TGTGCCAGCAGCTTAGAACGACTAGCGGGAGCTGAGCAGTTCTTC.

This clonotype was found a few times. V gene TRBV5-1 combines with J gene TRBJ2-3; either TRBD1 or TRBD2 may fit D (6 bases each). Germline V gene sequence: CDR1 SGHRS, CDR2 YFSETQ. Trimming removed 3 bases at V and 4 bases at J, with 18 bases between. CDR3 length equals 16 residues. The CDR3 sequence: CASSSRDSGGADTQYF. CDR3 DNA sequence: TGCGCCAGCAGCTCTCGGGACTCCGGGGGCGCAGATACGCAGTATTTT.

The J gene is TRBJ2-7, the V gene TRBV7-2, with D maybe TRBD2 (6 bases). Germline values: CDR1 SGHTA, CDR2 FQGNSA. The V end was cut by 3 bases, the J end by 5 bases, with 23 bases between. The CDR3 runs to 17 residues. CDR3 region: CASSLNPSRGPRNEQYF. CDR3 nucleotides: TGTGCCAGCAGCTTGAACCCCTCGCGGGGACCCCGAAACGAGCAGTACTTC. Full variable domain (outside the CDR3, taken from reference TRBV7-2 and TRBJ2-7): GAGVSQSPSNKVTEKGKDVELRCDPISGHTALYWYRQSLGQGLEFLIYFQGNSAPDKSGLPSDRFSAERTGGSVSTLTIQRTQQEDSAVYLCASSLNPSRGPRNEQYFGPGTRLTVT.

The chain carries TRBV5-1 and TRBJ1-2; TRBD1 agrees at 7 bases. Per germline, CDR1 SGHRS and CDR2 YFSETQ. The CDR3 is 13 amino acids. With V trimmed by 7 bases and J by 2 bases, 5 bases remained unmatched. The CDR3 region is CASGPTGNYGYTF. The DNA for the CDR3 is TGCGCCAGCGGCCCGACAGGGAACTATGGCTACACCTTC.

The genes are TRBV6-6 and TRBJ1-1; D gene unclear. Germline lookup yields CDR1 MNHNY and CDR2 SVGAGI (reference sequence). This CDR3 region has 12 residues. V was shortened by 2 bases and J by 12 bases, with 13 bases between the two germline ends. The CDR3 bases are TGTGCCAGCAGTTACGGTACGGACCCATCTTTCTTT. Translated: CASSYGTDPSFF.

Worth noting for this clonotype: One base away lies a much larger clone, so this may be a sequencing read error. The chain recombines TRBV7-2 with TRBJ2-7; D call uncertain. The V gene lost 3 bases and the J gene lost 6 bases, with 15 bases spanning the gap. This CDR3 is 14 amino acids long. Germline CDR1 reads SGHTA; CDR2 reads FQGNSA. CDR3 sequence reads: CASSLTHAAVEQYF. As DNA, the CDR3 is TGTGCCAGCAGCTTGACCCACGCCGCAGTCGAGCAGTACTTC.

This clonotype was picked up many times. The chain combines TRBV29-1 with TRBJ2-2; possibly TRBD1 for D (6 bases). Germline CDR1 is SQVTM and CDR2 is ANQGSEA. V lost 8 bases and J 3 bases, leaving 10 bases between the germline ends. CDR3 length: 12 amino acids. CDR3 sequence (DNA): TGCAGCACCTGGACAGACACCGGGGAGCTGTTTTTT. Translating it yields CSTWTDTGELFF.

There are many counts of this clonotype. This sequence joins TRBV12-3 or TRBV12-4 and TRBJ2-1, with D perhaps matching TRBD2 (6 bases). This CDR3 has 11 amino acids. With 3 bases removed from V and 12 bases from J, the gap between germline ends came to 9 bases. In DNA, the CDR3 is TGTGCCAGCAGTTTTGCCGGGGGGCAGTTCTTC. Its protein product is CASSFAGGQFF.

There are many counts of this clonotype. The chain uses TRBV5-1 and TRBJ1-6; 11 bases are a match to TRBD1. V shed 0 bases, J shed 8 bases, and the junction held 4 bases outside the gene matches. The CDR3 spans 16 residues. Germline V gene sequence: CDR1 SGHRS, CDR2 YFSETQ. The CDR3 reads CASSLGDRGWHSPLHF. The CDR3 DNA is TGCGCCAGCAGCTTGGGGGACAGGGGGTGGCATTCACCCCTCCACTTT. Using reference TRBV5-1 and TRBJ1-6 for the parts outside the CDR3, the full variable domain is KAGVTQTPRYLIKTRGQQVTLSCSPISGHRSVSWYQQTPGQGLQFLFEYFSETQRNKGNFPGRFSGRQFSNSRSEMNVSTLELGDSALYLCASSLGDRGWHSPLHFGNGTRLTVT.

This clonotype has more than one count but fewer than ten. The V gene is TRBV7-9, the J gene TRBJ1-1; D gene ambiguous. CDR3 length equals 12 residues. Germline loops: CDR1 SEHNR, CDR2 FQNEAQ (reference sequence). V lost 6 bases to trimming and J lost 1 base, with 6 bases between them. CDR3 protein: CASRRRNTEAFF. In DNA, the CDR3 is TGTGCCAGCAGACGAAGGAACACTGAAGCTTTCTTT. The complete variable domain, with remaining parts taken from reference TRBV7-9 and TRBJ1-1, reads DTGVSQNPRHKITKRGQNVTFRCDPISEHNRLYWYRQTLGQGPEFLTYFQNEAQLEKSRLLSDRFSAERPKGSFSTLEIQRTEQGDSAMYLCASRRRNTEAFFGQGTRLTVV.

The genes are TRBV7-9 and TRBJ2-5; D gene ambiguous. The CDR3 has 14 residues. V was pared by 4 bases and J by 7 bases, with 16 bases between. Germline CDR1 and CDR2: SEHNR and FQNEAQ (reference sequence). The CDR3 protein is CASSSEVSPGTQYF. CDR3 DNA sequence: TGTGCCAGCAGCTCCGAGGTGTCACCAGGGACCCAGTACTTC.